This TCR beta chain was sequenced for a study of blood T cell repertoires in COVID-19. CDR1 is GTSNPN, CDR2 SVGIG, per germline (reference sequence). The CDR3 is 12 residues long. V was trimmed by 3 bases and J by 9 bases, leaving 14 bases between them. Data came from immunoSEQ multiplex PCR; TCRdb stores just in-frame clones and leaves some out. The table includes nearly 200,000 clones, around four fifths detected once. Seattle patient enrollment occurred during active infection, with longitudinal follow-up thereafter. The source of this sequence is a man in his 60s with COVID-19, enrolled during active disease. Source material: peripheral blood. The chain employs TRBV30 and TRBJ1-1; maybe TRBD1 (5 bases). For the CDR3, the DNA is TGTGCCTGGAGGATAAACCAGGGAAAAGCTTTCTTT. Protein sequence: CAWRINQGKAFF.